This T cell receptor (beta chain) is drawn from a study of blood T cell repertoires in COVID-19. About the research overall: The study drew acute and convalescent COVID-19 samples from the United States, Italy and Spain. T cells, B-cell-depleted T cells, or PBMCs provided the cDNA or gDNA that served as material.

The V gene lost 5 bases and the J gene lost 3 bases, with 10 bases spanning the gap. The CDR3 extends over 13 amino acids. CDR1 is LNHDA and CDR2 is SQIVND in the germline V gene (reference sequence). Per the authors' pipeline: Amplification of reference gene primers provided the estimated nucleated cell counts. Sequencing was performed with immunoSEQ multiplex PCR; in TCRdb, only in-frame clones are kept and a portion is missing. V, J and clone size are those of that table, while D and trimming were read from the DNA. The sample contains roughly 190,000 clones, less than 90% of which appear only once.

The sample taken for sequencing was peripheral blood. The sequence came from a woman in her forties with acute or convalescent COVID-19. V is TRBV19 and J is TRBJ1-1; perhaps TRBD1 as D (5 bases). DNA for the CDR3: TGTGCCAGTAGTCAGGGCTGGGACACTGAAGCTTTCTTT. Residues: CASSQGWDTEAFF.